The rows below give T cell receptor beta chains drawn from one sample of a study of memory CD4+ T cells and cytomegalovirus serostatus. Only in-frame clones appear in the TCRdb table, and some are missing; sequencing was by immunoSEQ multiplex PCR. The sample lists some 95,000 clones; 75% to 90% were seen once. The sequenced sample was memory CD4+ T cells from blood. The receptors were sampled from an adult in good health and CMV-seropositive. Both conserved end residues are part of each CDR3. A D gene is named only where the DNA matches it firmly. Only some rows state a clone size, as once, few, many or a class for expanded clones.

abundance | j_gene | v_gene | d_gene | CDR3nt | CDR3aa
- | TRBJ2-3 | TRBV6-1 | - | TGTGCCGGCTCCTTCGGGCCAGATACGCAGTATTTT | CAGSFGPDTQYF
- | TRBJ2-5 | TRBV7-7 | TRBD2 | TGTGCTAGCAGCCCCGGGGGGGGAGAGACCCAGTACTTC | CASSPGGGETQYF
- | TRBJ1-3 | TRBV7-2 | - | TGTGCCAGCAGCTTAGGGCAGTTCTCTGGAAACACCATATATTTT | CASSLGQFSGNTIYF
- | TRBJ2-5 | TRBV7-3 | TRBD2 | TGTGCCAGCAGCCCCAGTAGGGCTAGCGGGAAAGAGACCCAGTACTTC | CASSPSRASGKETQYF
- | TRBJ2-7 | TRBV29-1 | TRBD1 | TGCAGCGTTGAATATGGGACAGGGATCGAGCAGTACTTC | CSVEYGTGIEQYF
once | TRBJ1-2 | TRBV28 | - | TGTGCCAGTCGCCCCGGGACCCTCTATGGCTACACCTTC | CASRPGTLYGYTF
- | TRBJ1-4 | TRBV28 | TRBD1 | TGTGCCAGCAACCAGGGGGACTTTAATGAAAAACTGTTTTTT | CASNQGDFNEKLFF
- | TRBJ2-1 | TRBV27 | TRBD2 | TGTGCCAGCAGTCTCCGACTAGCCTGGGACAATGAGCAGTTCTTC | CASSLRLAWDNEQFF
- | TRBJ2-2 | TRBV9 | - | TGTGCCAGCAGCGTAGGACAGAGGAACACCGGGGAGCTGTTTTTT | CASSVGQRNTGELFF
- | TRBJ2-5 | TRBV7-9 | TRBD2 | TGTGCCAGCACCCGGACTAGCGGGTACCAAGAGACCCAGTACTTC | CASTRTSGYQETQYF
- | TRBJ1-1 | TRBV5-1 | TRBD1 | TGCGCCAGCAGCTTCGTGACAGGGGGCGCGGACACTGAAGCTTTCTTT | CASSFVTGGADTEAFF
- | TRBJ2-7 | TRBV7-8 | TRBD1 | TGTGCCAGCAGCTTTTCCGGGACAGGGTTCTACGAGCAGTACTTC | CASSFSGTGFYEQYF
- | TRBJ2-4 | TRBV9 | - | TGTGCCAGCAGCGCCTGGTATGGGACTTCGGGCAAAAACATTCAGTACTTC | CASSAWYGTSGKNIQYF
- | TRBJ1-2 | TRBV5-4 | - | TGTGCCAGCAGCACGGGGGCAGAGTATGGCTACACCTTC | CASSTGAEYGYTF
- | TRBJ2-1 | TRBV18 | - | TGTGCCAGCTCACCCTTGACTAGTAAAGTCTCCTACAATGAGCAGTTCTTC | CASSPLTSKVSYNEQFF
- | TRBJ1-2 | TRBV19 | - | TGTGCCAGTAGCGGCAGGGGCTACTATGGCTACACCTTC | CASSGRGYYGYTF
- | TRBJ2-2 | TRBV2 | - | TGTGCCAGCAGTGGGACAGCGGGAAAGAACACCGGGGAGCTGTTTTTT | CASSGTAGKNTGELFF
- | TRBJ1-2 | TRBV7-9 | - | TGTGCCAGCAGCTTATTCGTGGCGGGGAACACCTTC | CASSLFVAGNTF
- | TRBJ1-1 | TRBV28 | - | TGTGCCACCCATGTCGGGGGGTCGAACACTGAAGCTTTCTTT | CATHVGGSNTEAFF
- | TRBJ1-5 | TRBV5-1 | - | TGCGCCAGCAGCTTGACGGGGGGGCAGGATCAGCCCCAGCATTTT | CASSLTGGQDQPQHF
once | TRBJ1-1 | TRBV28 | - | TGTGCCAGCAGTTTACCATTAATGAACACTGAAGCTTTCTTT | CASSLPLMNTEAFF
- | TRBJ2-1 | TRBV6-4 | TRBD2 | TGTGCCAGCAGACGGACTAGCTCGAACCCTGAGCAGTTCTTC | CASRRTSSNPEQFF
- | TRBJ2-7 | TRBV30 | TRBD2 | TGTGCCTGGACTGTATGGCTAGCGGAGCCCTACGAGCAGTACTTC | CAWTVWLAEPYEQYF
- | TRBJ1-5 | TRBV2 | TRBD1 | TGTGCCAGCAGGACAGGGGGCGCAGGTCAGCCCCAGCATTTT | CASRTGGAGQPQHF